The 30 T cell receptor beta chains below come from one sample, sequenced in a study of cytomegalovirus exposure and HLA in healthy donors. With 60 Vbeta and 13 Jbeta primers, the PCR was carried out. The table came from immunoSEQ multiplex PCR; TCRdb's copy has only in-frame clones and leaves some out. The repertoire holds under 200,000 clones, with approximately 80% as singletons. The sequenced sample consisted of PBMCs. The source is a man aged 55 to 70 in good health and CMV-seronegative.

A remark on this clone: In the same sample, other DNA sequences code for this CDR3. The V call is TRBV27, the J call TRBJ2-7, with 14 bases that match TRBD2. The CDR3 totals 14 residues. Losses at the gene ends were 3 bases for V and 5 bases for J; bases not matched to a gene: 0. Germline V CDR1 and CDR2: MNHEY, SMNVEV (reference sequence). Here the CDR3 DNA reads TGTGCCAGCAGTTTGGGACTAGCGGGAGACGAGCAGTACTTC. It is translated as CASSLGLAGDEQYF.

The CDR3 here is CASSPRGIYEQYF. The CDR3 DNA reads as TGTGCCAGCAGCCCTAGAGGAATTTACGAGCAGTACTTC. The genes are TRBV7-6 and TRBJ2-7; no firm D call. Looked up from germline, CDR1 is SGHVS and CDR2 is FNYEAQ. The CDR3 is made up of 13 amino acids. Trimming pared 5 bases from V and 4 bases from J, leaving 12 bases between.

The rearrangement joins TRBV28 to TRBJ1-5; D possibly corresponds to TRBD1 (5 bases). Per the germline V gene, CDR1 is MDHEN and CDR2 is SYDVKM. V lost 8 bases, J lost 4 bases, and 27 bases lay in between. CDR3 length: 18 residues. The CDR3 loop reads CASGEPGGARTRNQPQHF. The CDR3 nucleotides read TGTGCCAGCGGTGAACCCGGGGGAGCCCGGACTAGAAATCAGCCCCAGCATTTT.

This clone was detected a few times. The V gene is TRBV2, the J gene TRBJ2-3; D perhaps matches TRBD2 (5 bases). Germline assignment: CDR1 SNHLY and CDR2 FYNNEI. The CDR3 consists of 13 residues. V lost 7 bases, J lost 2 bases, and 10 bases lay in between. The CDR3 sequence: CASNQAATDTQYF. The CDR3 DNA is TGTGCCAGCAATCAAGCGGCCACAGATACGCAGTATTTT.

The genes are TRBV5-1 and TRBJ2-7; the match to TRBD2 covers 8 bases. Unmatched junction bases numbered 9, after V lost 4 bases and J lost 0 bases. This CDR3 has 16 amino acids. The germline CDR1 and CDR2 sequences are SGHRS and YFSETQ. DNA of the CDR3: TGCGCCAGCAGCCTGGAGACTAGCGCGAGCTCCTACGAGCAGTACTTC. This translates into CASSLETSASSYEQYF.

The DNA for the CDR3 is TGTGCCAGCAGCCTAGCGGGCTACGAGCAGTACTTC. The encoded protein is CASSLAGYEQYF. The chain is built from TRBV2 and TRBJ2-5, with 8 bases identical to TRBD2. The closer fit of TRBJ2-7 to the DNA end suggests the J call may be wrong. From germline, CDR1 is SNHLY and CDR2 FYNNEI. The CDR3 covers 12 residues.

The chain couples TRBV6-1 to TRBJ1-5; D is ambiguous. CDR1 and CDR2 from the germline V gene are MNHNS and SASEGT. V was cut by 7 bases and J by 0 bases, with 7 bases left in between. CDR3 length: 13 amino acids. CDR3 DNA: TGTGCCAGCACGGGATTTAGCAATCAGCCCCAGCATTTT. It translates to CASTGFSNQPQHF.

This clone was picked up one time. The V call is TRBV5-1, the J call TRBJ2-3, with TRBD2 matching 14 bases. CDR3 length equals 16 residues. From germline, CDR1 is SGHRS and CDR2 YFSETQ. Trimming took 2 bases from V and 4 from J; bases not matched to a gene: 3. The CDR3 here is CASSLGTSGSADTQYF. DNA for the CDR3: TGCGCCAGCAGCTTAGGGACTAGCGGGAGCGCAGATACGCAGTATTTT.

V gene TRBV30 combines with J gene TRBJ1-6; D is unresolved. The CDR3 runs to 13 residues. Trimming shortened V by 8 bases and J by 5 bases, and 13 bases separated the two germline ends. Germline CDR1 and CDR2: GTSNPN and SVGIG (reference sequence). The CDR3 coding sequence is TGTGCCCGATCGGGGTACCATAATTCACCCCTCCACTTT. This encodes CARSGYHNSPLHF. Based on the CDR3 plus reference TRBV30 and TRBJ1-6, the full variable domain is SQTIHQWPATLVQPVGSPLSLECTVEGTSNPNLYWYRQAAGRGLQLLFYSVGIGQISSEVPQNLSASRPQDRQFILSSKKLLLSDSGFYLCARSGYHNSPLHFGNGTRLTVT.

A few counts support this clone. The CDR3 loop reads CASRLGDRGFF. The CDR3 bases are TGTGCCAGCAGACTAGGGGACAGGGGGTTCTTC. The chain joins TRBV28 to TRBJ2-1; TRBD1 agrees at 10 bases. Trimming removed 6 bases from V and 15 bases from J; junction bases left unmatched: 5. This CDR3 region has 11 residues. Germline V lookup: CDR1 MDHEN, CDR2 SYDVKM.

The J gene is TRBJ2-5, the V gene TRBV10-2; the match to TRBD2 covers 8 bases. The germline gives CDR1 WSHSY, CDR2 SAAADI. V lost 7 bases, J lost 3 bases, and 13 bases stayed unmatched. This CDR3 is built from 16 residues. CDR3 amino acids: CASKVTGGSAKETQYF. The DNA of the CDR3 is TGCGCCAGCAAGGTTACGGGAGGGAGCGCTAAAGAGACCCAGTACTTC.

This clone was counted between two and nine times. This rearrangement joins TRBV14 to TRBJ1-4; 11 bases agree with TRBD1. CDR1 SGHDN and CDR2 FVKESK come from the germline V gene. V was clipped by 4 bases and J by 8 bases; unmatched bases: 6. CDR3 length: 15 amino acids. The CDR3 DNA reads as TGTGCCAGCAGCCTCCGGACAGGGGGCGACGAAAAACTGTTTTTT. It is translated as CASSLRTGGDEKLFF.

V and J are TRBV28 and TRBJ2-3; 9 bases agree with TRBD2. J was trimmed by 0 bases and V by 6 bases; bases with no gene match: 4. Germline V gene data show CDR1 as MDHEN and CDR2 as SYDVKM. This CDR3 spans 15 amino acids. This chain's CDR3 is CASRGGTSSTDTQYF. CDR3 nucleotides: TGTGCCAGCAGGGGCGGGACTAGCAGCACAGATACGCAGTATTTT.

V and J are TRBV5-6 and TRBJ2-3, with 12 bases identical to TRBD2. Germline loops: CDR1 SGHDT, CDR2 YYEEEE. The junction had 12 bases not matched to a gene; V was cut back by 4 bases and J by 3 bases. The CDR3 sequence is 18 residues long. DNA for the CDR3: TGTGCCAGCAGCGCAGGAGCGCTAGCGGGGGGGAAAACAGATACGCAGTATTTT. Translation: CASSAGALAGGKTDTQYF.

The chain uses TRBV2 and TRBJ2-5, with 7 bases lining up with TRBD1. The germline V gene has CDR1 SNHLY and CDR2 FYNNEI. The CDR3 totals 14 residues. V lost 6 bases and J lost 5; bases outside the gene matches: 9. The CDR3 loop reads CASSDSDREETQYF. CDR3 sequence (DNA): TGTGCCAGCAGCGATTCCGACAGGGAGGAGACCCAGTACTTC.

The chain combines TRBV10-3 with TRBJ1-2, with TRBD1 matching 10 bases. CDR3 length: 13 residues. The trim removed 8 bases at V and 6 bases at J, leaving 6 bases unmatched. The germline V gene encodes CDR1 ENHRY and CDR2 SYGVKD. CDR3 protein: CAIRGTGVNGYTF. Written as DNA, the CDR3 is TGTGCCATCCGAGGGACAGGGGTGAATGGCTACACCTTC.

This chain joins TRBV27 and TRBJ1-1; D perhaps matches TRBD1 (5 bases). From germline, CDR1 is MNHEY and CDR2 SMNVEV (reference sequence). The CDR3 has 16 amino acids. The V and J ends lost 2 bases and 0 bases respectively, with 13 bases between them. The CDR3 DNA sequence: TGTGCCAGCAGTTTACTTACCTCAGGGTTGAACACTGAAGCTTTCTTT. Protein sequence: CASSLLTSGLNTEAFF.

The chain is built from TRBV6-1 and TRBJ2-2, with a weak D call TRBD2 (6 bases). Germline CDR1 and CDR2: MNHNS and SASEGT. Trimming stripped 3 bases from V and 6 bases from J, with 11 bases between. CDR3 length: 14 residues. Written as DNA, the CDR3 is TGTGCCAGCAGTGAGGCAACTAGCCCCGGGGAGCTGTTTTTT. It yields the protein CASSEATSPGELFF.

Comment on this clone: The junction shows a germline mismatch at one end, possibly a read error. V usage is TRBV6-1 and J usage is TRBJ1-5, with unresolved D. Germline lookup yields CDR1 MNHNS and CDR2 SASEGT. CDR3 length equals 15 residues. The CDR3 nucleotides read TGTGCCAGCACAGAGGGCCGACAACCCAATCAGCCCCAGAATTTT. Its translation: CASTEGRQPNQPQNF.

This chain uses TRBV19 with TRBJ1-5, with 7 nucleotides matching TRBD1. This CDR3 comprises 17 residues. V shed 5 bases, J shed 4 bases, and the junction held 14 bases outside the gene matches. Germline V gene sequence: CDR1 LNHDA, CDR2 SQIVND (reference sequence). The CDR3 nucleotides read TGTGCCAGTAGTTCCGGGGCAGGGGGATTGGGAAATCAGCCCCAGCATTTT. Translating gives CASSSGAGGLGNQPQHF.

V and J are TRBV29-1 and TRBJ1-1, with D tentatively TRBD1 (5 bases). The V gene's germline CDR1 is SQVTM and CDR2 ANQGSEA. V lost 1 base and J lost 4, with 13 bases in between. The CDR3 extends over 14 amino acids. The CDR3 nucleotides read TGCAGCGTTGAAGCTCAGGGTCGTGGCACTGAAGCTTTCTTT. As protein: CSVEAQGRGTEAFF.

The V call is TRBV6-5, the J call TRBJ2-2; D gene uncertain. Germline V lookup: CDR1 MNHEY, CDR2 SVGAGI. The CDR3 has 14 residues. Trimming took 1 base from V and 1 from J, leaving 4 bases between them. The DNA of the CDR3 is TGTGCCAGCAGTTACTTTCGGAACACCGGGGAGCTGTTTTTT. Translating gives CASSYFRNTGELFF.

The chain recombines TRBV6-1 with TRBJ1-4, with 8 bases aligning to TRBD1. This CDR3 contains 14 residues. V shed 4 bases, J shed 6 bases, and the junction held 4 bases outside the gene matches. The germline gives CDR1 MNHNS, CDR2 SASEGT. CDR3 DNA sequence: TGTGCCAGCAGTGCCAGGGGGCTTGATGAAAAACTGTTTTTT. This gives the protein CASSARGLDEKLFF.

The chain carries TRBV7-9 and TRBJ1-2, with unresolved D. V lost 1 base and J lost 0, with 9 bases in between. The CDR3 is 15 residues long. The germline V gene encodes CDR1 SEHNR and CDR2 FQNEAQ (reference sequence). In DNA, the CDR3 is TGTGCCAGCAGCTTAGGCATAGCCGCTAACTATGGCTACACCTTC. This translates into CASSLGIAANYGYTF. Full variable domain (outside the CDR3, taken from reference TRBV7-9 and TRBJ1-2): DTGVSQNPRHKITKRGQNVTFRCDPISEHNRLYWYRQTLGQGPEFLTYFQNEAQLEKSRLLSDRFSAERPKGSFSTLEIQRTEQGDSAMYLCASSLGIAANYGYTFGSGTRLTVV.

This chain joins TRBV19 and TRBJ1-1, with TRBD1 as a possible D gene (5 bases). The CDR3 sequence is 13 residues long. CDR1 is LNHDA and CDR2 is SQIVND in the germline V gene (reference sequence). V lost 2 bases and J lost 7, with 11 bases in between. CDR3 in amino acids: CASSINRLSEAFF. The CDR3 DNA reads as TGTGCCAGTAGTATAAACAGGCTCAGTGAAGCTTTCTTT.

This chain links TRBV30 with TRBJ1-4, with 9 positions matching TRBD1. Germline trimming cut 4 bases from V and 13 bases from J; bases unmatched to any gene: 10. The CDR3 is 13 residues long. From germline, CDR1 is GTSNPN and CDR2 SVGIG (reference sequence). The CDR3 DNA reads as TGTGCCTGGAAGGGTGGGACAGGGAGTCGACTGTTTTTT. Protein sequence: CAWKGGTGSRLFF.

The genes are TRBV7-6 and TRBJ2-1, with D unresolved. Trimming stripped 5 bases from V and 5 bases from J, with 10 bases between. The CDR3 extends over 13 amino acids. CDR1 is SGHVS and CDR2 is FNYEAQ in the germline V gene. The CDR3 spells CASSLTRNNEQFF. Here the CDR3 DNA reads TGTGCCAGCAGCCTGACAAGAAACAATGAGCAGTTCTTC.

By share, this clone ranks as medium-sized. The chain uses TRBV7-9 and TRBJ2-3, with TRBD2 matching 10 bases. V dropped 5 bases and J dropped 6; count of bases not matched to a gene: 8. CDR1 is SEHNR and CDR2 is FQNEAQ in the germline V gene (reference sequence). This CDR3 is built from 15 residues. The CDR3 here is CASSNLAGAWDTQYF. CDR3 DNA sequence: TGTGCCAGCAGCAATCTAGCGGGGGCCTGGGATACGCAGTATTTT.

This clone has more than one count but fewer than ten. This chain connects TRBV2 to TRBJ1-2; a possible D gene is TRBD1 (6 bases). The CDR3 has 13 residues. CDR1 SNHLY and CDR2 FYNNEI come from the germline V gene. Trimming removed 7 bases from V and 8 bases from J, with 17 bases in between. The DNA for the CDR3 is TGTGCCAGCACCGGGACACTACCCTCCGGCTACACCTTC. Protein: CASTGTLPSGYTF. Full variable domain (missing parts from reference TRBV2 and TRBJ1-2): EPEVTQTPSHQVTQMGQEVILRCVPISNHLYFYWYRQILGQKVEFLVSFYNNEISEKSEIFDDQFSVERPDGSNFTLKIRSTKLEDSAMYFCASTGTLPSGYTFGSGTRLTVV.

On this clone: The junction differs from germline at one of its ends, possibly a read error. V gene TRBV4-3 combines with J gene TRBJ2-3, with TRBD2 identical over 9 bases. In germline, CDR1 is LGHNA, CDR2 YSLEER. The CDR3 covers 18 residues. The CDR3 region has the DNA TGCGCCAGCAGCCAAGGGGCCCCTTGGCGGGGGGGCCCGGATAGGCAGTATTTT. Amino acids: CASSQGAPWRGGPDRQYF.